This T cell receptor (beta chain) was sequenced for a study of lymphopenia after photon versus proton radiotherapy. Findings of the study overall: Relative stability marked proton patients; photon patients lost diversity and naive cells.

Comment on this clone: Its specificity is not known.

Clones were read by immunoSEQ multiplex PCR, and TCRdb kept only the in-frame ones, dropping some. The repertoire holds more than 70,000 clones, around four fifths seen once, with 1.3% to 1.5% in the top ten. V dropped 5 bases and J dropped 6 bases, with 13 bases sitting between them. The CDR3 runs 13 residues. Germline values: CDR1 SGHTA, CDR2 FQGNSA. The source is a man aged 60-69 years with pancreatic cancer. This sequence joins TRBV7-2 and TRBJ1-1; the D is unclear. Sample: peripheral blood, taken from a patient treated with proton-based radiotherapy. The CDR3 DNA is TGTGCCAGCAGCCCTAGTAGGGTTCCTGAAGCTTTCTTT. Encoded protein: CASSPSRVPEAFF.